This T cell receptor (beta chain) was observed in a study of T cells in Graves' hyperthyroidism and ophthalmopathy. Study-wide results and limits: Blood held most thyroid clonotypes expanded above 0.001 frequency. Progression to ophthalmopathy was predicted a median of roughly 6.8 months early. A model of 13 V-J features distinguished ophthalmopathy from stable hyperthyroidism.

A patient was excluded if there was uncontrolled infection, other autoimmune disease, pregnancy or lactation. Germline V gene data show CDR1 as MDHEN and CDR2 as SYDVKM. The CDR3 consists of 14 residues. The germline V and J ends were trimmed by 6 bases and 3 bases, with 15 bases remaining between them. Of note for this clonotype: Antigen unknown.

RNA transcripts were the template for amplifying TCR beta CDR3 regions. The primer set for the first-round RT-PCR of the TCR CDR3 was HTBI. In TCRdb, the multiplex PCR reads were re-called with MiXCR into one record per CDR3 protein. The sample has approximately 370,000 distinct CDR3 sequences; under 15% are singletons. The chain couples TRBV28 to TRBJ2-7, with a tentative D call TRBD2 (5 bases). The source of this sequence is a woman in her 30s with Graves' hyperthyroidism. Sequenced material: blood. The CDR3 DNA sequence: TGTGCCAGCAGATATAACCTGGGGAGCTACGAGCAGTACTTC. This gives the protein CASRYNLGSYEQYF.